This entry is about one TCR beta chain. In assigning cohorts, the study relied on participant-reported clinical history. The V and J ends lost 3 bases and 8 bases, in that order; junction bases with no gene match: 7. CDR1 and CDR2 (germline): SGHTA, FQGTGA. CDR3 length equals 13 residues. The protocol was immunoSEQ multiplex PCR, while the TCRdb copy is restricted to in-frame clones and leaves out a portion. The sample lists roughly 150,000 clones, around four fifths occurring once. The data belong to a study of blood T cell repertoires in COVID-19. Study as a whole: The United States, Italy and Spain supplied acute and convalescent COVID-19 samples. T cells, B-cell-depleted T cells, or PBMCs provided the cDNA or gDNA that served as material.

This chain connects TRBV7-3 to TRBJ2-7; TRBD1 aligns across 7 bases. The sample comprised PBMCs or T cells enriched from blood (not recorded which). The TCR sequence derives from a man aged 70-80 years who had been exposed to COVID-19. CDR3 DNA: TGTGCCAGCAGCTTGTCGGGACAGCAAAAGCAGTACTTC. Translating gives CASSLSGQQKQYF.